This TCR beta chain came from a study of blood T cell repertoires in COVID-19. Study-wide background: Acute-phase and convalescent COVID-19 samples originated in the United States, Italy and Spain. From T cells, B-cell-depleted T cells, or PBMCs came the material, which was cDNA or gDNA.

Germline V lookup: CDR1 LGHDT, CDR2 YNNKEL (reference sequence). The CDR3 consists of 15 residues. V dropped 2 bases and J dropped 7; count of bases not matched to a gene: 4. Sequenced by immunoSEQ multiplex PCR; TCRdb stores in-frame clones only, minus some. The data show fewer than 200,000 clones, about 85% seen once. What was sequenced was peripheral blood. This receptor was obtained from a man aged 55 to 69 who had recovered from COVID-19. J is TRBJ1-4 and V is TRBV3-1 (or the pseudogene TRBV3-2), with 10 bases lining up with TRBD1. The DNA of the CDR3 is TGTGCCAGCAGCCAATCGGACAGGGGGTTTGAAAAACTGTTTTTT. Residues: CASSQSDRGFEKLFF.